This TCR beta chain was documented in a study of OX40 agonist ivuxolimab in advanced cancers. The study, taken as a whole, reports: Expanded clones tended on average to be more numerous among CD8+ T cells than CD4+.

The protocol was immunoSEQ multiplex PCR, while the TCRdb copy is restricted to in-frame clones and leaves out a portion. Found here are about 86,000 clones, approximately 90% of them singletons; the top ten hold roughly 1.4%. A single count supports this clone. Antigen unknown. The CDR3 has 15 amino acids. This chain connects TRBV12-1 to TRBJ1-2; the D call TRBD1 from the table was never checked on the DNA. TRBV12-1 is assigned pseudogene status. The source material was CD4+ or CD8+ T cells sorted from blood, sampled in a trial of the OX40 agonist ivuxolimab. The clonotype comes from an adult with an advanced solid tumor such as melanoma, head and neck, liver or kidney cancer. The CDR3 here is CASSPNGGPNYGYTF. CDR3 sequence (DNA): TGTGCCAGCAGCCCCAATGGGGGCCCTAACTATGGCTACACCTTC.